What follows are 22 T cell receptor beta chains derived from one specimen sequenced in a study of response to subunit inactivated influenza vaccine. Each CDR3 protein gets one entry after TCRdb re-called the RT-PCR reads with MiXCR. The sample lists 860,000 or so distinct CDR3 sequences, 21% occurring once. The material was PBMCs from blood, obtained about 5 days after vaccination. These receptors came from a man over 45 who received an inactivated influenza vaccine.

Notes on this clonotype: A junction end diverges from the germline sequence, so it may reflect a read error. The CDR3 here is CAGRGTHTEAFF. DNA for the CDR3: TGTGCCGGCAGGGGGACACATACTGAAGCTTTCTTT. The chain couples TRBV5-4 to TRBJ1-1; TRBD1 matches at 7 bases. Germline V lookup: CDR1 SGHNT, CDR2 YYREEE (reference sequence). This CDR3 has 12 residues.

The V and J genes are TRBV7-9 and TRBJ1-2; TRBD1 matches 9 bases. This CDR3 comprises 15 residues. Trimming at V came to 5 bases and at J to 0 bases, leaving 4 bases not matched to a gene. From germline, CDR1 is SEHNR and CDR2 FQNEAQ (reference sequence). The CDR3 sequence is CASSPQGATNYGYTF. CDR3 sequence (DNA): TGTGCCAGCAGCCCACAGGGGGCCACTAACTATGGCTACACCTTC.

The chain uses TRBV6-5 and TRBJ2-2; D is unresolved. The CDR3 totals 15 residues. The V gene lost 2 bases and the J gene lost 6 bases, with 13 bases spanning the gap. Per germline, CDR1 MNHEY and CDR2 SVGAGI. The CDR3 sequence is CASSYLPGGPGELFF. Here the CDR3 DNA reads TGTGCCAGCAGTTACCTGCCGGGCGGCCCCGGGGAGCTGTTTTTT.

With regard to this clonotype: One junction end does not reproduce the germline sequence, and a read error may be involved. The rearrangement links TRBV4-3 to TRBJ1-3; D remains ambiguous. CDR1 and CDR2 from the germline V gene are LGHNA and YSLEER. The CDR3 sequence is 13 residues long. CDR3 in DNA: TGCGCCAGCAGCCAAGGCGGTGGAGACACCATATATTTT. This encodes CASSQGGGDTIYF.

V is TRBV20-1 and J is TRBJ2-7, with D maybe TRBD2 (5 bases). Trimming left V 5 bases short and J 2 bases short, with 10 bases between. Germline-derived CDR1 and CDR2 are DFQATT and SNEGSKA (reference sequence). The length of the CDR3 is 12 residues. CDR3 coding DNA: TGCAGTGCTCGAGGGCCCGCCTACGAGCAGTACTTC. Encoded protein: CSARGPAYEQYF.

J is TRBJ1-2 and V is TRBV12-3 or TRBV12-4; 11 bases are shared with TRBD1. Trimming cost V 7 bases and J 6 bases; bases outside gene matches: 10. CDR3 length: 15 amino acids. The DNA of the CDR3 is TGTGCCAGCAAATTCGGACAGGGGGCTAGGAATGGCTACACCTTC. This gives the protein CASKFGQGARNGYTF.

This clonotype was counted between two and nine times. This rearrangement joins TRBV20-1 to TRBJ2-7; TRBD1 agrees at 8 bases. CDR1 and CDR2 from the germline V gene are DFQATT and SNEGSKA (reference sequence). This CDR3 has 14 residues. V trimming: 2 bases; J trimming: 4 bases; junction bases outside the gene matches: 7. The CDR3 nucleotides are TGCAGTGCTAGATTCGACAGGGGCGCGTACGAGCAGTACTTC. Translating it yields CSARFDRGAYEQYF.

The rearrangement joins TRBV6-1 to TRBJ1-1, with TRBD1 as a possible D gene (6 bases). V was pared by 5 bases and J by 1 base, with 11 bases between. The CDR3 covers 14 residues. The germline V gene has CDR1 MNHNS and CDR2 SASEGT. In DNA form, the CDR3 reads TGTGCCAGCAGTAAAACAGGGAGGAACACTGAAGCTTTCTTT. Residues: CASSKTGRNTEAFF.

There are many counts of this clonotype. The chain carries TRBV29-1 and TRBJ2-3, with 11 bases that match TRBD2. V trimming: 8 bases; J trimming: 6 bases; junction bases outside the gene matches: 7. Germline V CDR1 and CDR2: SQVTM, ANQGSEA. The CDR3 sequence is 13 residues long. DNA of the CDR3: TGCAGCCTAAGACTAGCGGGAACGGATACGCAGTATTTT. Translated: CSLRLAGTDTQYF.

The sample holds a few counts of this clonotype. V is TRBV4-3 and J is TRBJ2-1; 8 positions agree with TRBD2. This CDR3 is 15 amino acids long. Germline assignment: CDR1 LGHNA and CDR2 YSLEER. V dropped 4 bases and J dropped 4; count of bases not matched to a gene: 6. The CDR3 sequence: CASSPILAGYNEQFF. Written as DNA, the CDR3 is TGCGCCAGCAGCCCCATATTAGCGGGATACAATGAGCAGTTCTTC.

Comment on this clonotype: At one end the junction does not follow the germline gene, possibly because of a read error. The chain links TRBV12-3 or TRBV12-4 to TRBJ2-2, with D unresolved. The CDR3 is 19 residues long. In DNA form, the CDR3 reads TGTGCCTGCAGTTTAGTCTTAGTTTGGTCCGGCCCGAACACCGGGGAGCTGTTTTTT. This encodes CACSLVLVWSGPNTGELFF.

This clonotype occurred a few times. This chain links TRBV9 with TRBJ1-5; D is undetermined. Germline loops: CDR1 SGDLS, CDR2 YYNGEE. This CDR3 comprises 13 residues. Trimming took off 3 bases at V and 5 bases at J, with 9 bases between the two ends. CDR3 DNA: TGTGCCAGCAGCGCGAGGGCGGATCAGCCCCAGCATTTT. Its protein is CASSARADQPQHF.

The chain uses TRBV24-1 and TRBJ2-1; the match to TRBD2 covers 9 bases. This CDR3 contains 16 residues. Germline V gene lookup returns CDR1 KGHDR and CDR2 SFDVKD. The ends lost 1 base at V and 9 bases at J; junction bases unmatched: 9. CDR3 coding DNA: TGTGCCACCAGTGATTTCGGGCGGGAGGGAGTTATTGAGCAGTTCTTC. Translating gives CATSDFGREGVIEQFF.

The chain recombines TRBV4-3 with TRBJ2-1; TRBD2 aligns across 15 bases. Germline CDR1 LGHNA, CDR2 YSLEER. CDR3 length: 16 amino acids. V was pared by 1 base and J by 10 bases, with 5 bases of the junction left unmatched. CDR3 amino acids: CASSQVGGLAGGEQFF. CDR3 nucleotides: TGCGCCAGCAGCCAAGTAGGCGGACTAGCGGGGGGGGAGCAGTTCTTC.

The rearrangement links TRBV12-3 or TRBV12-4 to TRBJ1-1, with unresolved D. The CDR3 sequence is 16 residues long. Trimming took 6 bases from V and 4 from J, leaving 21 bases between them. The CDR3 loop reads CASRSGGGGDGTEAFF. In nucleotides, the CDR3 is TGTGCCAGCAGGAGTGGAGGAGGTGGCGATGGCACTGAAGCTTTCTTT.

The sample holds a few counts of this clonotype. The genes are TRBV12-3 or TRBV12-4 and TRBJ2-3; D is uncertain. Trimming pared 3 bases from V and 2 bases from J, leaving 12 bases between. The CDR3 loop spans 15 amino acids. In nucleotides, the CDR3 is TGTGCCAGCAGTTTCGACCCGATCCCCACAGATACGCAGTATTTT. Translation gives CASSFDPIPTDTQYF.

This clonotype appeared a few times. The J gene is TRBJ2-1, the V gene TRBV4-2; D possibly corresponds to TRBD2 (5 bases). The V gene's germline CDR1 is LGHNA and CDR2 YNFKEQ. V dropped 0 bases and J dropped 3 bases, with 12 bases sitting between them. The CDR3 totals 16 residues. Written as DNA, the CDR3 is TGTGCCAGCAGCCAAGATAACCCAACTAGCTACAATGAGCAGTTCTTC. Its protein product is CASSQDNPTSYNEQFF.

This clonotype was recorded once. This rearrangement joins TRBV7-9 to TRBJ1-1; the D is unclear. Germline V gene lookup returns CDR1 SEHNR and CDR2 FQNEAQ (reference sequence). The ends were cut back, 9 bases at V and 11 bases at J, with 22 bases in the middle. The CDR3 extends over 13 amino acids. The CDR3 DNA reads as TGTGCCAGTATCAGCGATAGGGTGCGTGGTGCTTTCTTT. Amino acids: CASISDRVRGAFF.

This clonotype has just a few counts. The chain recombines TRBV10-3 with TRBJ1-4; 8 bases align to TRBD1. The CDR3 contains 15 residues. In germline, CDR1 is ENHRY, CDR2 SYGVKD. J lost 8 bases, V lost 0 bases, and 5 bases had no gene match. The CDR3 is CAISESAGGEEKLFF. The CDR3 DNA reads TGTGCCATCAGTGAGTCCGCAGGGGGCGAGGAAAAACTGTTTTTT.

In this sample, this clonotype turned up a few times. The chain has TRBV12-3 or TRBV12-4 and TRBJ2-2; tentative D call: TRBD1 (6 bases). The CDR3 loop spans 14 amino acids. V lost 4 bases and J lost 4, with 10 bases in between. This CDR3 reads CASSWTVPTGELFF. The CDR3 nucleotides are TGTGCCAGCAGTTGGACAGTACCCACCGGGGAGCTGTTTTTT.

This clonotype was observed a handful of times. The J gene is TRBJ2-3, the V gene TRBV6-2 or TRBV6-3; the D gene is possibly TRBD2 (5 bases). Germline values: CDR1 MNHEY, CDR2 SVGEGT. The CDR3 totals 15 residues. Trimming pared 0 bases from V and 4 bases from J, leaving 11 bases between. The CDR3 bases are TGTGCCAGCAGTTACTCGAAAGCGGACCCAGATACGCAGTATTTT. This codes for CASSYSKADPDTQYF.

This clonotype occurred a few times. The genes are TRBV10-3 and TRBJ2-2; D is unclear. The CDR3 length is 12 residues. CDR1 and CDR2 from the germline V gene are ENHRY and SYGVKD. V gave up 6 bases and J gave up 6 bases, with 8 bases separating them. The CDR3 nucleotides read TGTGCCATCAGACTAAATGCCGGGGAGCTGTTTTTT. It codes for CAIRLNAGELFF.